Presented here are 13 T cell receptor beta chains from one specimen sequenced in a study of T-cell reconstitution after alpha-beta-depleted transplantation in children. TCRbeta library preparation incorporated unique molecular identifiers. TCRdb reanalysed the PCR reads using MiXCR and keeps one entry per CDR3 protein. The sample includes 190,000 or so distinct CDR3 sequences, 5.5% to 7% of them seen just once. The material was PBMCs, obtained before TCRalphabeta/CD19-depleted stem cell transplant. These receptors were obtained from a girl less than two years old with combined immunodeficiency, due to receive a stem cell transplant.

This clonotype has a count of ten or more. J is TRBJ2-3 and V is TRBV18; perhaps TRBD2 as D (6 bases). The ends were cut back, 3 bases at V and 2 bases at J, with 18 bases in the middle. Germline CDR1 and CDR2: KGHSH and LQKENI. CDR3 length: 17 amino acids. In nucleotides, the CDR3 is TGTGCCAGCTCACCCCGGGACTTTACCCCAATCACAGATACGCAGTATTTT. Amino acids: CASSPRDFTPITDTQYF.

This clonotype was observed many times. This sequence joins TRBV6-5 and TRBJ2-1, with D possibly TRBD2 on 6 matching bases. CDR3 size: 16 residues. The germline gives CDR1 MNHEY, CDR2 SVGAGI. Trimming left V 2 bases short and J 5 bases short, with 16 bases between. CDR3 sequence reads: CASSYNMASANNEQFF. The CDR3 DNA follows: TGTGCCAGCAGTTACAATATGGCTAGCGCAAACAATGAGCAGTTCTTC.

This clonotype was recorded at least ten times. The chain couples TRBV4-1 to TRBJ2-1, with 11 positions matching TRBD2. Trimming at V came to 3 bases and at J to 8 bases, leaving 6 bases not matched to a gene. CDR1 and CDR2 from the germline V gene are MGHRA and YSYEKL. The CDR3 runs to 15 residues. CDR3: CASSHFSGRDYEQFF. As DNA, the CDR3 is TGCGCCAGCAGCCATTTTAGCGGGAGGGACTATGAGCAGTTCTTC.

This clonotype has at least ten counts. Written as DNA, the CDR3 is TGCAGCGTTGAAGAAGCTAGTTTTTCCTACAATGAGCAGTTCTTC. Translating gives CSVEEASFSYNEQFF. This rearrangement joins TRBV29-1 to TRBJ2-1, with no clear D. The ends were cut back, 0 bases at V and 1 base at J, with 10 bases in the middle. The CDR3 sequence is 15 residues long. Per germline, CDR1 SQVTM and CDR2 ANQGSEA.

This chain joins TRBV11-2 and TRBJ2-1, with D possibly matching TRBD2 (5 bases). V lost 3 bases and J 4 bases, leaving 13 bases between the germline ends. The CDR3 totals 15 residues. Germline values: CDR1 SGHAT, CDR2 FQNNGV. CDR3 protein: CASSFLSGAYNEQFF. CDR3 bases: TGTGCCAGCAGCTTCCTCAGCGGAGCTTACAATGAGCAGTTCTTC.

This clonotype has more than one count but fewer than ten. The V and J genes are TRBV30 and TRBJ2-3; the D is unclear. V was trimmed by 0 bases and J by 0 bases, leaving 4 bases between them. The CDR3 has 13 amino acids. The germline V gene has CDR1 GTSNPN and CDR2 SVGIG (reference sequence). CDR3 region: CAWSVASTDTQYF. The CDR3 DNA reads TGTGCCTGGAGTGTGGCTAGCACAGATACGCAGTATTTT.

The chain has TRBV28 and TRBJ2-4; 13 nucleotides align to TRBD2. The CDR3 has 16 amino acids. Trimming cost V 6 bases and J 8 bases; bases outside gene matches: 10. Germline CDR1 MDHEN, CDR2 SYDVKM. The CDR3 DNA sequence: TGTGCCAGCAGAACATGGAGGACTAGCGGGAGTGACATTCAGTACTTC. Residues: CASRTWRTSGSDIQYF. Full variable domain (outside the CDR3, taken from reference TRBV28 and TRBJ2-4): DVKVTQSSRYLVKRTGEKVFLECVQDMDHENMFWYRQDPGLGLRLIYFSYDVKMKEKGDIPEGYSVSREKKERFSLILESASTNQTSMYLCASRTWRTSGSDIQYFGAGTRLSVL.

The chain joins TRBV5-5 to TRBJ2-1; perhaps TRBD2 as D (7 bases). The CDR3 runs 18 residues. The germline V gene encodes CDR1 SGHKS and CDR2 YYEKEE (reference sequence). Trimming took off 4 bases at V and 6 bases at J, with 26 bases between the two ends. CDR3 in DNA: TGTGCCAGCAGCATCGCGGGAGAGAGGGGGGCCCCCTTCAATGAGCAGTTCTTC. It specifies CASSIAGERGAPFNEQFF.

This clonotype was recorded many times. The chain has TRBV3-1 and TRBJ2-1; D not resolved. The CDR3 contains 11 residues. V lost 4 bases and J 8 bases, leaving 6 bases between the germline ends. The germline CDR1 and CDR2 sequences are LGHDT and YNNKEL (reference sequence). The DNA of the CDR3 is TGTGCCAGCAGCCTCGATCATGAGCAGTTCTTC. Protein: CASSLDHEQFF.

The sample holds many counts of this clonotype. This chain uses TRBV6-2 or TRBV6-3 with TRBJ1-3; TRBD1 is a possible D gene (6 bases). V shed 6 bases and J shed 2 bases, with 20 bases lying between them. Germline V gene sequence: CDR1 MNHEY, CDR2 SVGEGT. This CDR3 contains 17 residues. The chain's CDR3 is CASSAEKTGVAGNTIYF. The CDR3 DNA is TGTGCCAGCAGCGCTGAAAAGACAGGTGTAGCTGGAAACACCATATATTTT.

Many counts were recorded for this clonotype. V is TRBV12-3 or TRBV12-4 and J is TRBJ2-1; D is unresolved. Deletions cut 0 bases from V and 5 bases from J, with 11 bases between. The CDR3 consists of 15 residues. CDR3 in DNA: TGTGCCAGCAGTTTAGCGGGTTCCTCTAACAATGAGCAGTTCTTC. Protein: CASSLAGSSNNEQFF.

This clonotype came up many times. The chain is built from TRBV28 and TRBJ1-1; TRBD1 agrees at 7 bases. Losses at the gene ends were 5 bases for V and 1 base for J; bases not matched to a gene: 7. This CDR3 is 15 amino acids long. Germline CDR1 is MDHEN and CDR2 is SYDVKM. This CDR3 is CASSDRTGPNTEAFF. CDR3 DNA sequence: TGTGCCAGCAGTGACAGGACAGGTCCGAACACTGAAGCTTTCTTT. Supplemented by reference TRBV28 and TRBJ1-1, the full variable domain reads DVKVTQSSRYLVKRTGEKVFLECVQDMDHENMFWYRQDPGLGLRLIYFSYDVKMKEKGDIPEGYSVSREKKERFSLILESASTNQTSMYLCASSDRTGPNTEAFFGQGTRLTVV.

This clonotype was detected ten times or more. V and J are TRBV4-2 and TRBJ2-1, with 13 bases aligning to TRBD2. The germline gives CDR1 LGHNA, CDR2 YNFKEQ. This CDR3 has 17 amino acids. The junction had 9 bases not matched to a gene; V was cut back by 2 bases and J by 8 bases. CDR3: CASSQPGLAGVPDEQFF. The CDR3 DNA follows: TGTGCCAGCAGCCAACCTGGACTAGCGGGAGTACCGGATGAGCAGTTCTTC.